Here is one T cell receptor (beta chain) with its context. The entry originates in a study of blood T cell repertoires in COVID-19. Study-level information: Samples came from the United States, Italy and Spain, spanning acute and convalescent COVID-19. Sample material is recorded as cDNA or gDNA derived from T cells, B-cell-depleted T cells, or PBMCs.

Original methodology: How many nucleated cells were present was estimated from reference gene primer amplification. The table came from immunoSEQ multiplex PCR; TCRdb's copy has only in-frame clones and leaves some out. V and J calls and clone size are those listed in that table; D and trimming were worked out from the DNA. This table holds hundreds of thousands of clones, under 90% found once. The germline V gene has CDR1 LNHDA and CDR2 SQIVND (reference sequence). The CDR3 is 13 residues long. The V end was cut by 7 bases, the J end by 1 base, with 10 bases between. The receptor's source is a woman in her forties or fifties who had recovered from COVID-19. The J gene is TRBJ1-2, the V gene TRBV19; no reliable D call. The sample was peripheral blood. The CDR3 here is CASTRGLNYGYTF. DNA of the CDR3: TGTGCCAGTACCCGAGGTCTTAACTATGGCTACACCTTC. Combining the CDR3 with reference TRBV19 and TRBJ1-2 gives the whole variable domain DGGITQSPKYLFRKEGQNVTLSCEQNLNHDAMYWYRQDPGQGLRLIYYSQIVNDFQKGDIAEGYSVSREKKESFPLTVTSAQKNPTAFYLCASTRGLNYGYTFGSGTRLTVV.